Following are 32 T cell receptor beta chains from one sample sequenced in a study of radiotherapy plus CTLA-4 blockade in lung cancer. Measured with immunoSEQ multiplex PCR; TCRdb has only the in-frame clones, and not every one. Among 65,000 to 90,000 clones listed, 87% were seen once. The sequenced sample was peripheral blood, obtained from a patient treated with radiotherapy plus ipilimumab. The source of these receptors is a human donor with non-small cell lung cancer that progressed on radiotherapy plus ipilimumab.

This chain joins TRBV30 and TRBJ2-4, with 12 bases identical to TRBD2. Germline CDR1 is GTSNPN and CDR2 is SVGIG (reference sequence). This CDR3 contains 13 residues. V lost 8 bases and J lost 9; bases outside the gene matches: 8. The CDR3 protein is CATKLAGGFIQYF. The CDR3 region has the DNA TGTGCCACCAAACTAGCGGGAGGTTTCATTCAGTACTTC.

This clone came up a few times. CDR3 protein: CASSLGQGRFGYTF. CDR3 DNA: TGTGCCAGCAGCTTAGGTCAGGGGAGGTTTGGCTACACCTTC. This chain joins TRBV7-8 and TRBJ1-2, with D possibly being TRBD1 (6 bases). Trimming took off 1 base at V and 7 bases at J, with 13 bases between the two ends. This CDR3 region has 14 residues. Germline loops: CDR1 SGHVS, CDR2 FQNEAQ.

The rearrangement uses TRBV6-6 and TRBJ1-2; D unresolved. V was clipped by 6 bases and J by 0 bases, with 17 bases between them. There are 16 residues in the CDR3. Germline V lookup: CDR1 MNHNY, CDR2 SVGAGI (reference sequence). The CDR3 spells CASSKPLDKTNYGYTF. The CDR3 nucleotides read TGTGCCAGCAGCAAACCTTTAGACAAAACTAACTATGGCTACACCTTC.

This clone was seen a single time. V gene TRBV5-1 combines with J gene TRBJ2-3; 11 nucleotides agree with TRBD1. The V and J ends lost 6 bases and 4 bases, in that order; junction bases with no gene match: 7. Per germline, CDR1 SGHRS and CDR2 YFSETQ. The CDR3 runs 15 residues. Here the CDR3 reads CASTVGTGGSDTQYF. CDR3 bases: TGCGCCAGCACCGTCGGGACAGGGGGATCAGATACGCAGTATTTT.

The CDR3 DNA follows: TGTGCCAGCTCGGGACAGGGGAACACTGAAGCTTTCTTT. This translates into CASSGQGNTEAFF. This rearrangement joins TRBV18 to TRBJ1-1, with 9 nucleotides matching TRBD1. V was pared by 6 bases and J by 1 base, with 0 bases of the junction left unmatched. The CDR3 is 13 residues long. Germline V gene sequence: CDR1 KGHSH, CDR2 LQKENI.

The chain uses TRBV5-1 and TRBJ1-2; D is unresolved. V gave up 2 bases and J gave up 6 bases, with 11 bases separating them. Germline CDR1 reads SGHRS; CDR2 reads YFSETQ. The CDR3 has 13 amino acids. Written as DNA, the CDR3 is TGCGCCAGCAGCTTTGAGGGAATGGATGGCTACACCTTC. It codes for CASSFEGMDGYTF.

The chain is built from TRBV19 and TRBJ2-3, with 10 bases identical to TRBD1. The CDR3 extends over 15 amino acids. CDR1 and CDR2 (germline): LNHDA, SQIVND (reference sequence). Trimming at V came to 6 bases and at J to 1 base, leaving 4 bases not matched to a gene. This chain's CDR3 is CASRPGQGRTDTQYF. The CDR3 DNA follows: TGTGCCAGTAGGCCGGGACAGGGGCGCACAGATACGCAGTATTTT. The entire variable domain, with the rest obtained from reference TRBV19 and TRBJ2-3, is as follows: DGGITQSPKYLFRKEGQNVTLSCEQNLNHDAMYWYRQDPGQGLRLIYYSQIVNDFQKGDIAEGYSVSREKKESFPLTVTSAQKNPTAFYLCASRPGQGRTDTQYFGPGTRLTVL.

The chain employs TRBV2 and TRBJ1-5; a possible D gene is TRBD1 (6 bases). V was trimmed by 5 bases and J by 11 bases, leaving 16 bases between them. CDR3 length: 13 amino acids. CDR1 and CDR2 from the germline V gene are SNHLY and FYNNEI. The CDR3 region is CASSPQGPGAQHF. CDR3 sequence (DNA): TGTGCCAGCAGTCCCCAGGGGCCGGGGGCCCAGCATTTT.

This chain links TRBV27 with TRBJ1-1, with no clear D. CDR1 is MNHEY and CDR2 is SMNVEV in the germline V gene (reference sequence). Deletions cut 5 bases from V and 4 bases from J, with 20 bases between. This CDR3 comprises 16 residues. The CDR3 reads CASSPNPRAGGTEAFF. Here the CDR3 DNA reads TGTGCCAGCAGTCCAAATCCCCGGGCCGGTGGCACTGAAGCTTTCTTT.

For this clone: This specimen includes other DNA sequences encoding the same CDR3. The chain combines TRBV2 with TRBJ2-7, with 8 nucleotides matching TRBD2. Germline V CDR1 and CDR2: SNHLY, FYNNEI. The CDR3 totals 13 residues. V lost 11 bases to trimming and J lost 4 bases; unmatched junction nucleotides: 10. CDR3 sequence: CASVGGGSYEQYV. The DNA of the CDR3 is TGTGCCTCTGTCGGGGGGGGGTCGTACGAGCAGTACGTC.

The chain combines TRBV6-5 with TRBJ2-2, with TRBD1 matching over 7 bases. The CDR3 length is 15 residues. Germline trimming cut 2 bases from V and 3 bases from J; bases unmatched to any gene: 3. Germline CDR1 MNHEY, CDR2 SVGAGI. The CDR3 loop reads CASSYEQGYTGELFF. The CDR3 bases are TGTGCCAGCAGTTACGAACAGGGGTACACCGGGGAGCTGTTTTTT.

V is TRBV6-1 and J is TRBJ1-1, with D possibly TRBD1 on 5 matching bases. The V gene's germline CDR1 is MNHNS and CDR2 SASEGT. V dropped 3 bases and J dropped 0 bases, with 8 bases sitting between them. The CDR3 covers 14 residues. This CDR3 reads CASSEGEMNTEAFF. Written as DNA, the CDR3 is TGTGCCAGCAGTGAGGGGGAAATGAACACTGAAGCTTTCTTT.

The CDR3 sequence: CASSLSPSGYNEQFF. DNA of the CDR3: TGTGCCAGCAGCTTAAGCCCTAGCGGATACAATGAGCAGTTCTTC. The chain carries TRBV11-2 and TRBJ2-1; TRBD2 agrees at 7 bases. J gave up 4 bases and V 2 bases, and 5 bases lay outside the gene matches. Germline V gene sequence: CDR1 SGHAT, CDR2 FQNNGV. The CDR3 is 15 residues long.

V gene TRBV5-1 combines with J gene TRBJ2-5; no clear D. The end of the DNA is better explained by TRBJ2-7, so the J call may be wrong. Per germline, CDR1 SGHRS and CDR2 YFSETQ. The CDR3 extends over 13 amino acids. Here the CDR3 reads CASSLGSSYEQYF. CDR3 DNA sequence: TGCGCCAGCAGCTTGGGCAGCTCCTACGAGCAGTACTTC.

The chain is built from TRBV29-1 and TRBJ2-1; 10 bases map to TRBD2. The germline CDR1 and CDR2 sequences are SQVTM and ANQGSEA. The CDR3 is 13 amino acids. The J segment lost 10 bases and the V segment lost 7 bases, leaving 10 bases of the junction unmatched. The DNA for the CDR3 is TGCAGCGGCCGGCTAGCGGGAGTGGGGGAGCAGTTCTTC. Its protein is CSGRLAGVGEQFF.

V usage is TRBV18 and J usage is TRBJ2-7; 7 bases map to TRBD1. The CDR3 totals 13 residues. Looked up from germline, CDR1 is KGHSH and CDR2 is LQKENI. The ends lost 6 bases at V and 4 bases at J; junction bases unmatched: 6. For the CDR3, the DNA is TGTGCCAGCTCCCCAGACAGGGCTTACGAGCAGTACTTC. It encodes CASSPDRAYEQYF.

This clone appeared a few times. V usage is TRBV5-1 and J usage is TRBJ1-4; 9 positions agree with TRBD1. The CDR3 loop spans 19 amino acids. Germline CDR1 is SGHRS and CDR2 is YFSETQ. J lost 5 bases, V lost 2 bases, and 16 bases had no gene match. The CDR3 here is CASSLESWGQGHRNEKLFF. The DNA of the CDR3 is TGCGCCAGCAGCTTAGAGAGTTGGGGACAGGGTCACCGAAATGAAAAACTGTTTTTT.

The V gene is TRBV18, the J gene TRBJ1-1, with 7 bases identical to TRBD1. The CDR3 spans 13 residues. Trimming took 0 bases from V and 6 from J; bases not matched to a gene: 1. The V gene's germline CDR1 is KGHSH and CDR2 LQKENI. CDR3 loop: CASSPPQGAEAFF. The CDR3 bases are TGTGCCAGCTCACCACCGCAGGGGGCTGAAGCTTTCTTT.

This clone was observed a handful of times. The CDR3 here is CASRRGTGRDEQFF. The DNA of the CDR3 is TGTGCCAGCAGGCGAGGAACCGGGAGGGATGAGCAGTTCTTC. This chain connects TRBV5-8 to TRBJ2-1; 8 positions match TRBD2. Trimming took 5 bases from V and 8 from J; bases not matched to a gene: 9. The CDR3 has 14 residues. Per the germline V gene, CDR1 is SGHTS and CDR2 is YDEGEE.

This chain uses TRBV6-4 with TRBJ2-2, with D maybe TRBD1 (5 bases). Germline V gene lookup returns CDR1 MRHNA and CDR2 SNTAGT. V was cut by 2 bases and J by 3 bases, with 7 bases left in between. The CDR3 spans 14 residues. The CDR3 nucleotides read TGTGCCAGCAGTGACGGCAGGGACACCGGGGAGCTGTTTTTT. It yields the protein CASSDGRDTGELFF.

V and J are TRBV27 and TRBJ1-3; D remains ambiguous. The V gene's germline CDR1 is MNHEY and CDR2 SMNVEV (reference sequence). The CDR3 spans 14 residues. Trimming stripped 6 bases from V and 0 bases from J, with 9 bases between. The CDR3 loop is CASSSLSSGNTIYF. The DNA for the CDR3 is TGTGCCAGCAGCAGCCTGAGCTCTGGAAACACCATATATTTT.

J is TRBJ2-7 and V is TRBV11-2; perhaps TRBD2 as D (6 bases). The CDR3 loop spans 15 amino acids. Germline CDR1 and CDR2: SGHAT and FQNNGV. Trimming took 4 bases from V and 2 from J, leaving 15 bases between them. The CDR3: CASSSSRDGAYEQYV. DNA of the CDR3: TGTGCCAGCAGCTCGTCGCGGGACGGAGCCTACGAGCAGTACGTC.

The CDR3 region has the DNA TGTGCCAGCAGATTGACAGGGGATAATGAAAAACTGTTTTTT. This encodes CASRLTGDNEKLFF. V usage is TRBV6-6 and J usage is TRBJ1-4; 8 bases match TRBD1. Germline CDR1 is MNHNY and CDR2 is SVGAGI (reference sequence). The CDR3 extends over 14 amino acids. V lost 6 bases, J lost 4 bases, and 4 bases stayed unmatched.

This chain uses TRBV27 with TRBJ2-5; unclear D gene. V was trimmed by 2 bases and J by 1 base, leaving 11 bases between them. This CDR3 has 15 residues. From germline, CDR1 is MNHEY and CDR2 SMNVEV (reference sequence). The CDR3 sequence: CASSLSWAAQETQYF. The CDR3 DNA follows: TGTGCCAGCAGTTTAAGCTGGGCGGCCCAAGAGACCCAGTACTTC.

The V and J genes are TRBV15 and TRBJ2-2, with D tentatively TRBD1 (6 bases). The germline V and J ends were trimmed by 3 bases and 2 bases, with 13 bases remaining between them. This CDR3 is 16 amino acids long. CDR1 and CDR2 from the germline V gene are LNHNV and YYDKDF (reference sequence). The CDR3 nucleotides are TGTGCCACCAGCAGGAGCAGGGGCCCCAACACCGGGGAGCTGTTTTTT. This translates into CATSRSRGPNTGELFF. The full variable domain, its missing parts supplied by reference TRBV15 and TRBJ2-2, is DAMVIQNPRYQVTQFGKPVTLSCSQTLNHNVMYWYQQKSSQAPKLLFHYYDKDFNNEADTPDNFQSRRPNTSFCFLDIRSPGLGDTAMYLCATSRSRGPNTGELFFGEGSRLTVL.

The rearrangement joins TRBV11-3 to TRBJ2-5; tentative D call: TRBD2 (6 bases). Germline CDR1 and CDR2: SGHNT and YENEEA. The length of the CDR3 is 17 residues. Trimming left V 4 bases short and J 5 bases short, with 23 bases between. The CDR3 DNA follows: TGTGCCAGCAGCTCGTGGAGGGATGGACCGGGGCGGGAGACCCAGTACTTC. As protein: CASSSWRDGPGRETQYF. Using reference TRBV11-3 and TRBJ2-5 for the parts outside the CDR3, the full variable domain is EAGVVQSPRYKIIEKKQPVAFWCNPISGHNTLYWYLQNLGQGPELLIRYENEEAVDDSQLPKDRFSAERLKGVDSTLKIQPAELGDSAVYLCASSSWRDGPGRETQYFGPGTRLLVL.

V usage is TRBV7-6 and J usage is TRBJ2-2; D is possibly TRBD1 (6 bases). This CDR3 is built from 18 residues. Trimming cost V 2 bases and J 4 bases, with 20 bases left between them. Germline CDR1 and CDR2: SGHVS and FNYEAQ. The DNA of the CDR3 is TGTGCCAGCAGCTTAATTGTACTTAGGGACAAAGCCACCGGGGAGCTGTTTTTT. Its translation is CASSLIVLRDKATGELFF.

This chain connects TRBV4-1 to TRBJ1-5; D remains ambiguous. The CDR3 consists of 13 residues. Germline CDR1 reads MGHRA; CDR2 reads YSYEKL. The germline V and J ends were trimmed by 5 bases and 11 bases, with 16 bases remaining between them. CDR3 region: CASSVSTQLSQHF. As DNA, the CDR3 is TGCGCCAGCAGCGTATCTACCCAGTTGTCCCAGCATTTT.

This chain joins TRBV2 and TRBJ2-2; D ambiguous. Trimming pared 5 bases from V and 0 bases from J, leaving 4 bases between. From germline, CDR1 is SNHLY and CDR2 FYNNEI. There are 13 residues in the CDR3. CDR3 residues: CASSYTNTGELFF. Here the CDR3 DNA reads TGTGCCAGCAGTTATACGAACACCGGGGAGCTGTTTTTT.

V and J are TRBV7-3 and TRBJ2-1, with 9 bases identical to TRBD2. The CDR3 extends over 20 amino acids. Per the germline V gene, CDR1 is SGHTA and CDR2 is FQGTGA. J gave up 6 bases and V 5 bases, and 23 bases lay outside the gene matches. The CDR3 DNA is TGTGCCAGCAGCCCTGCCCTTATTGTCGCCCGGACTAGCGAAGTCAATGAGCAGTTCTTC. Its protein product is CASSPALIVARTSEVNEQFF.

The rearrangement joins TRBV30 to TRBJ1-3; 7 bases map to TRBD1. CDR3 length equals 14 residues. The germline V gene has CDR1 GTSNPN and CDR2 SVGIG (reference sequence). The trim removed 4 bases at V and 0 bases at J, leaving 3 bases unmatched. Here the CDR3 reads CAWTRTGSGNTIYF. The CDR3 DNA reads TGTGCCTGGACCCGGACAGGCTCTGGAAACACCATATATTTT.

The chain couples TRBV5-1 to TRBJ2-1; TRBD2 aligns across 8 bases. The trim removed 4 bases at V and 3 bases at J, leaving 6 bases unmatched. The germline V gene has CDR1 SGHRS and CDR2 YFSETQ. This CDR3 has 15 amino acids. The CDR3 loop is CASSPQAGVYNEQFF. CDR3 DNA: TGCGCCAGCAGCCCTCAAGCGGGAGTCTACAATGAGCAGTTCTTC. The full variable domain, in which reference TRBV5-1 and TRBJ2-1 provide the parts outside the CDR3, is KAGVTQTPRYLIKTRGQQVTLSCSPISGHRSVSWYQQTPGQGLQFLFEYFSETQRNKGNFPGRFSGRQFSNSRSEMNVSTLELGDSALYLCASSPQAGVYNEQFFGPGTRLTVL.